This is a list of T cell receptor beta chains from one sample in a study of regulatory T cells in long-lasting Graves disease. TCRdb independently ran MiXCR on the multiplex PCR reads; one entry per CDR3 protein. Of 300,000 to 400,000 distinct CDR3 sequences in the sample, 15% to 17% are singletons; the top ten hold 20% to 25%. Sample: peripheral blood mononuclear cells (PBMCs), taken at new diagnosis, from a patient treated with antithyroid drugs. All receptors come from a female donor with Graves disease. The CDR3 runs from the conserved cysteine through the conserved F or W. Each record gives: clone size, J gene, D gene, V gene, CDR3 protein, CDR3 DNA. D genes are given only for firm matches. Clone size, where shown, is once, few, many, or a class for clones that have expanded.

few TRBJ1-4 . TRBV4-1 CASSQVREKLFF TGCGCCAGCAGCCAAGTTCGGGAAAAACTGTTTTTT
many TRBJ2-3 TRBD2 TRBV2 CASNPAGSTDTQYF TGTGCCAGCAATCCAGCGGGAAGCACAGATACGCAGTATTTT
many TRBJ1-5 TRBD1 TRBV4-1 CASRQTGGNQPQHF TGCGCCAGCAGACAGACAGGGGGCAATCAGCCCCAGCATTTT
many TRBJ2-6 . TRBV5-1 CASSLAGSGANVLTF TGCGCCAGCAGCTTGGCGGGGTCTGGGGCCAACGTCCTGACTTTC
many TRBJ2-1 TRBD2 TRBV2 CASTAGSYNEQFF TGTGCCAGCACAGCGGGATCCTACAATGAGCAGTTCTTC
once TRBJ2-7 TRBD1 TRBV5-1 CASSLNRGQSYEQYF TGCGCCAGCAGCTTAAACAGGGGGCAATCCTACGAGCAGTACTTC
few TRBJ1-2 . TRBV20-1 CSARRTLFFNYGYTF TGCAGTGCTAGAAGAACCCTCTTCTTTAACTATGGCTACACCTTC
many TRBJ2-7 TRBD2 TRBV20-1 CSASLRGVTSGNEQYF TGCAGTGCTAGCCTCAGGGGTGTGACTAGCGGGAATGAGCAGTACTTC
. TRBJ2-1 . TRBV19 CASKIGVGYNEQFF TGTGCCAGTAAGATCGGGGTGGGATACAATGAGCAGTTCTTC
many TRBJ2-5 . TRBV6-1 CASTRKETQYF TGTGCCAGCACCCGGAAGGAGACCCAGTACTTC
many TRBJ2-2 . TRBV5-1 CASSLLKAGTGELFF TGCGCCAGCAGCTTGTTGAAGGCCGGCACCGGGGAGCTGTTTTTT
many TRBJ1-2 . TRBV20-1 CSARDREGEDNYGYTF TGCAGTGCTAGAGATCGAGAGGGGGAAGATAACTATGGCTACACCTTC
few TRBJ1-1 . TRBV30 CAWSVRGRGYTEAFF TGTGCCTGGAGTGTACGGGGCAGGGGATACACTGAAGCTTTCTTT
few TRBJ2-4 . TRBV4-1 CASSQVTRELAKNIQYF TGCGCCAGCAGCCAAGTGACTAGGGAACTAGCCAAAAACATTCAGTACTTC
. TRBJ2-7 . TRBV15 CATGRDSVAYEQYF TGTGCCACCGGCAGAGATTCGGTGGCGTACGAGCAGTACTTC
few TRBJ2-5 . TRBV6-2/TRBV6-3 CASSPLQSTLPYF TGTGCCAGCAGCCCATTGCAATCAACCCTCCCGTACTTC
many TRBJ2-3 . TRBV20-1 CSARDSAGPGDTQYF TGCAGTGCTAGAGATTCGGCGGGCCCCGGAGATACGCAGTATTTT
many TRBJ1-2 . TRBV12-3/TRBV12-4 CASSFSIEAGNGYTF TGTGCCAGCAGTTTCAGTATTGAGGCAGGCAATGGCTACACCTTC
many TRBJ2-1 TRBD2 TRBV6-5 CASSSRTSASPSYNEQFF TGTGCCAGCAGTTCACGGACTAGCGCCTCCCCCTCCTACAATGAGCAGTTCTTC
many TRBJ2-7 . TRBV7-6 CASSLEGRTYEQYF TGTGCCAGCAGCTTAGAAGGACGGACCTACGAGCAGTACTTC
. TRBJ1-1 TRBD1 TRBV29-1 CSVEDPDRSLNTEAFF TGCAGCGTTGAAGACCCGGACAGGAGTTTAAACACTGAAGCTTTCTTT
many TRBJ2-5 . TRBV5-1 CASSLGLRETQYF TGCGCCAGCAGCTTGGGGCTGAGAGAGACCCAGTACTTC
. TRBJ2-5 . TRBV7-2 CASRIKGWTQETQYF TGTGCCAGCAGAATAAAAGGTTGGACACAAGAGACCCAGTACTTC
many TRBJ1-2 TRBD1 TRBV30 CAWSVRRGGADYGYTF TGTGCCTGGAGTGTACGTAGAGGGGGCGCGGACTATGGCTACACCTTC
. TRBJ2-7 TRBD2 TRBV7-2 CASSPGLAGEENYEQYF TGTGCCAGCAGCCCGGGACTAGCGGGAGAGGAGAACTACGAGCAGTACTTC
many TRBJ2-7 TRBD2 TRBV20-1 CSADGLAGYEQYF TGCAGTGCGGATGGACTAGCGGGATACGAGCAGTACTTC
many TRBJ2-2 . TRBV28 CASFGQNTGELFF TGTGCCAGCTTCGGACAGAACACCGGGGAGCTGTTTTTT
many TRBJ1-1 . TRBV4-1 CASSQETALNTEAFF TGCGCCAGCAGCCAAGAAACGGCATTGAACACTGAAGCTTTCTTT
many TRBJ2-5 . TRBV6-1 CASSPGPMGETQYF TGTGCCAGCAGCCCGGGACCCATGGGAGAGACCCAGTACTTC
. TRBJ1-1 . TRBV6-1 CASRHPMNTEAFF TGTGCCAGCAGGCACCCAATGAACACTGAAGCTTTCTTT
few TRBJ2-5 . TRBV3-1 CASTKGLMIPSYQETQYF TGTGCCAGCACCAAAGGGTTGATGATACCTTCGTACCAAGAGACCCAGTACTTC
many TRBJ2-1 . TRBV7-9 CASGSISYNEQFF TGTGCCAGCGGATCCATCTCCTACAATGAGCAGTTCTTC
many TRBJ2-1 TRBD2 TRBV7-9 CASSSRTSGDYNEQFF TGTGCCAGCAGCTCGCGGACTAGCGGGGATTACAATGAGCAGTTCTTC
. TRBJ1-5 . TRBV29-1 CSVVPTPGSPQHF TGCAGCGTTGTACCGACCCCCGGGTCGCCCCAGCATTTT
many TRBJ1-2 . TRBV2 CASSAAWGSNYGYTF TGTGCCAGCAGCGCGGCCTGGGGGTCGAATTATGGCTACACCTTC
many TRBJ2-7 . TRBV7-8 CASGTSYEQYF TGTGCCAGCGGGACCTCCTACGAGCAGTACTTC
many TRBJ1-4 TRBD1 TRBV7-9 CASSWDRGLTNEKLFF TGTGCCAGCAGCTGGGACAGGGGTTTGACTAATGAAAAACTGTTTTTT
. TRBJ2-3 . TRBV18 CASQDIVSSTDTQYF TGTGCCAGCCAGGACATAGTCTCTAGCACAGATACGCAGTATTTT
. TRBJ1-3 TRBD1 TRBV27 CASSPFFHGTAVSGNTIYF TGTGCCAGCAGTCCCTTCTTCCACGGGACAGCAGTCTCTGGAAACACCATATATTTT
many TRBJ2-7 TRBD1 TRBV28 CASSDRVEQYF TGTGCCAGCAGTGACAGGGTCGAGCAGTACTTC
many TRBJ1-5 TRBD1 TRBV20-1 CSAADRAPTYSNQPQHF TGCAGTGCTGCAGACAGGGCCCCGACTTATAGCAATCAGCCCCAGCATTTT
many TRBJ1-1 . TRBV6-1 CASSKRDTSGWVTEAFF TGTGCCAGCAGTAAGAGGGATACCTCAGGCTGGGTGACTGAAGCTTTCTTT
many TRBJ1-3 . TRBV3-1 CASSQQTAGNTIYF TGTGCCAGCAGCCAACAGACAGCTGGAAACACCATATATTTT
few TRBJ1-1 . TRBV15 CATSHTLNTEAFF TGTGCCACCAGCCATACCTTGAACACTGAAGCTTTCTTT
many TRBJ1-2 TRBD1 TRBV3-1 CASSVRDRGGGYTF TGTGCCAGCAGCGTAAGGGACAGGGGAGGTGGCTACACCTTC
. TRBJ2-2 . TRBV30 CAWSFSGTHTGELFF TGTGCCTGGAGTTTCTCCGGGACCCACACCGGGGAGCTGTTTTTT
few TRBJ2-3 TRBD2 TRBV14 CASSFTGLADTDTQYF TGTGCCAGCAGTTTCACAGGACTAGCGGACACAGATACGCAGTATTTT
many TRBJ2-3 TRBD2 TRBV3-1 CASSQEASGVWDTQYF TGTGCCAGCAGCCAAGAGGCTAGCGGGGTTTGGGATACGCAGTATTTT
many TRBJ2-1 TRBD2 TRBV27 CASSSVQRGPYNEQFF TGTGCCAGCAGTAGCGTCCAGCGGGGGCCGTACAATGAGCAGTTCTTC
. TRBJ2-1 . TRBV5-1 CASSLAEVPLAFYNEQFF TGCGCCAGCAGCTTGGCCGAAGTCCCCTTGGCCTTCTACAATGAGCAGTTCTTC
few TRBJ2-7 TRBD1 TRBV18 CASSPPGQAAYEQYF TGTGCCAGCTCACCCCCGGGACAGGCAGCCTACGAGCAGTACTTC
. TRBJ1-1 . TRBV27 CASRGAGTTEAFF TGTGCCAGCCGGGGGGCCGGGACCACTGAAGCTTTCTTT
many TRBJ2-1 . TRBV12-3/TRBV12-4 CASSLNEGPPGHEQFF TGTGCCAGCAGTTTAAACGAGGGGCCCCCAGGCCATGAGCAGTTCTTC
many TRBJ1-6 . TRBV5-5 CASSLVRVGSYNSPLHF TGTGCCAGCAGCTTGGTCAGGGTTGGGTCCTATAATTCACCCCTCCACTTT